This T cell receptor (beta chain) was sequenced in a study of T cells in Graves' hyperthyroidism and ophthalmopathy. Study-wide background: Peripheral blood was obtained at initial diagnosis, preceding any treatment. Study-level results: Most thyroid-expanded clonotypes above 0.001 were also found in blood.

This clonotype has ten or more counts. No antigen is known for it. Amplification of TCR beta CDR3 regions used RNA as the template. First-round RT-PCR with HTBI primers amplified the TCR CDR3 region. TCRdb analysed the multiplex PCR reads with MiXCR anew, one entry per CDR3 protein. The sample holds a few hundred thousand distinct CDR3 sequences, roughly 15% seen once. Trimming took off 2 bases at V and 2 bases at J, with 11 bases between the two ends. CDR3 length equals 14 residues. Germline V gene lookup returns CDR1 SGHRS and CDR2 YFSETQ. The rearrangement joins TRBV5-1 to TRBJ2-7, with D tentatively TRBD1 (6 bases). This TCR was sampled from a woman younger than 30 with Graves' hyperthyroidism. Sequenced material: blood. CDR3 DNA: TGCGCCAGCAGCTTTGAGGCAGGGGCCTACGAGCAGTACTTC. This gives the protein CASSFEAGAYEQYF.